The 15 T cell receptor beta chains presented below share a single source sample, sequenced in a study of T cells after yellow fever vaccination (dated by TCRdb to about 2019). Library creation used 5' RACE. The instrument given in TCRdb is Illumina HiSeq 2500. The public reads were run again by TCRdb, first through fastp at Q25 and then through MiXCR, and only productive beta chains were kept. Rows are unified per CDR3 protein, each entry keeping the most common DNA and genes. The sample table lists about 160,000 distinct CDR3 sequences, around 7% of them with a count of one. Of the sample, over 2% is held by the ten largest clones. The intended sense of this specimen's treatment or condition label: live attenuated yellow fever vaccine strain. Sequenced here: CD4+ T cells sorted from PBMCs, sampled more than 4 days after the first yellow fever vaccination. These receptors were obtained from a man between 18 and 35 years old who received the YFV17D yellow fever vaccine.

This clonotype was recorded at least ten times. V gene TRBV11-1 combines with J gene TRBJ2-3, with D possibly TRBD2 on 6 matching bases. The CDR3 has 13 amino acids. Trimming removed 5 bases at V and 10 bases at J, with 16 bases between. Germline V gene sequence: CDR1 SGHAT, CDR2 FQDESV (reference sequence). CDR3 in amino acids: CASSPNLGTPQYF. The DNA of the CDR3 is TGTGCCAGCAGCCCAAACCTAGGGACTCCGCAGTATTTT.

This clonotype showed up many times. This rearrangement joins TRBV2 to TRBJ1-6; 7 nucleotides line up with TRBD1. The J segment lost 7 bases and the V segment lost 8 bases, leaving 8 bases of the junction unmatched. CDR1 and CDR2 from the germline V gene are SNHLY and FYNNEI. The CDR3 spans 14 residues. The CDR3 region is CASGGQSENSPLHF. CDR3 bases: TGTGCCAGCGGGGGACAGTCTGAAAATTCACCCCTCCACTTT.

This clonotype was counted between two and nine times. The rearrangement links TRBV30 to TRBJ2-7; the match to TRBD1 covers 8 bases. The junction had 9 bases not matched to a gene; V was cut back by 5 bases and J by 6 bases. The germline gives CDR1 GTSNPN, CDR2 SVGIG (reference sequence). This CDR3 is 13 amino acids long. This CDR3 reads CAWQKQGASEQYF. CDR3 in DNA: TGTGCCTGGCAGAAGCAGGGGGCCTCCGAGCAGTACTTC.

The V gene is TRBV5-1, the J gene TRBJ2-5; TRBD1 is a possible D gene (6 bases). V was shortened by 5 bases and J by 0 bases, with 20 bases between the two germline ends. The CDR3 consists of 17 residues. The germline gives CDR1 SGHRS, CDR2 YFSETQ. The CDR3 sequence is CASSSQGLMGYQETQYF. The CDR3, as DNA: TGCGCCAGCAGTTCCCAGGGGCTCATGGGGTACCAAGAGACCCAGTACTTC.

This clonotype was detected many times. The rearrangement links TRBV5-1 to TRBJ2-7, with TRBD2 matching 8 bases. The trim removed 0 bases at V and 0 bases at J, leaving 2 bases unmatched. CDR3 length equals 15 residues. Germline V gives CDR1 SGHRS, CDR2 YFSETQ. The CDR3 region has the DNA TGCGCCAGCAGCTTGGTAGCGGGGAGCTCCTACGAGCAGTACTTC. Translation gives CASSLVAGSSYEQYF. Complete variable domain (other parts from reference TRBV5-1 and TRBJ2-7): KAGVTQTPRYLIKTRGQQVTLSCSPISGHRSVSWYQQTPGQGLQFLFEYFSETQRNKGNFPGRFSGRQFSNSRSEMNVSTLELGDSALYLCASSLVAGSSYEQYFGPGTRLTVT.

This clonotype has a count of ten or more. One junction end disagrees with the germline gene, perhaps due to a read error. The chain carries TRBV5-1 and TRBJ2-5, with D perhaps assigned TRBD1 or TRBD2 (5 bases each). The CDR3 spans 13 residues. The V gene's germline CDR1 is SGHRS and CDR2 YFSETQ. The CDR3 DNA follows: TGTGCCAGCAGTTTGGGACGGAAAGAGACCCAGTACTTC. Its translation is CASSLGRKETQYF.

The CDR3 DNA is TGTGCCAGCAGCCCCGGACCTAGAGTGGAGACCCAGTACTTC. Residues: CASSPGPRVETQYF. The J gene is TRBJ2-5, the V gene TRBV5-6; D gene uncertain. V dropped 4 bases and J dropped 5 bases, with 15 bases sitting between them. This CDR3 comprises 14 residues. Germline assignment: CDR1 SGHDT and CDR2 YYEEEE.

This clonotype was picked up many times. The chain uses TRBV6-2 or TRBV6-3 and TRBJ2-3, with D unclear. Germline-derived CDR1 and CDR2 are MNHEY and SVGEGT. V dropped 2 bases and J dropped 0 bases, with 9 bases sitting between them. This CDR3 is 15 amino acids long. The CDR3 loop is CASSYDRASTDTQYF. CDR3 bases: TGTGCCAGCAGTTACGATCGTGCTAGCACAGATACGCAGTATTTT.

This clonotype has just a few counts. The chain uses TRBV25-1 and TRBJ2-5, with D perhaps TRBD2 (6 bases). CDR1 is MGHDK and CDR2 is SYGVNS in the germline V gene. The V end was cut by 0 bases, the J end by 2 bases, with 10 bases between. The CDR3 totals 15 residues. DNA for the CDR3: TGTGCCAGCAGTGAATATCGGGGGAGGCAAGAGACCCAGTACTTC. Translating it yields CASSEYRGRQETQYF.

This clonotype has a count of ten or more. The CDR3 protein is CASSSRRELAGAYEQYV. The CDR3 nucleotides are TGCGCCAGCAGCTCCCGGCGCGAACTAGCGGGGGCTTACGAGCAGTACGTC. The chain joins TRBV5-1 to TRBJ2-7, with 11 bases fitting TRBD2. Germline values: CDR1 SGHRS, CDR2 YFSETQ. V gave up 3 bases and J gave up 4 bases; unmatched junction bases: 12. The CDR3 runs to 17 residues.

This clonotype was observed a handful of times. The V call is TRBV6-5, the J call TRBJ2-2; 9 bases match TRBD1. V trimming: 2 bases; J trimming: 4 bases; junction bases outside the gene matches: 8. The CDR3 loop spans 17 amino acids. Germline values: CDR1 MNHEY, CDR2 SVGAGI. The CDR3 protein is CASSYSTGGLGTGELFF. CDR3 nucleotide sequence: TGTGCCAGCAGTTACAGTACAGGGGGCCTGGGCACCGGGGAGCTGTTTTTT.

This clonotype was picked up many times. V is TRBV7-2 and J is TRBJ2-5, with D unresolved. Germline CDR1 and CDR2: SGHTA and FQGNSA. The CDR3 sequence is 14 residues long. V shed 4 bases and J shed 5 bases, with 14 bases lying between them. In DNA form, the CDR3 reads TGTGCCAGCAGCTCCCGGAAGCTTGGGGAGACCCAGTACTTC. This sequence encodes CASSSRKLGETQYF.

This clonotype was found many times. This chain joins TRBV27 and TRBJ1-1, with a weak D call TRBD1 (5 bases). This CDR3 contains 14 residues. V was cut by 2 bases and J by 2 bases, with 9 bases left in between. Germline V gives CDR1 MNHEY, CDR2 SMNVEV (reference sequence). CDR3 protein: CASSLAGLNTEAFF. The CDR3 nucleotides read TGTGCCAGCAGTTTAGCGGGGCTTAACACTGAAGCTTTCTTT.

This clonotype appeared a few times. This rearrangement joins TRBV9 to TRBJ2-7; weak D call: TRBD1 (6 bases). This CDR3 comprises 14 residues. Germline values: CDR1 SGDLS, CDR2 YYNGEE. The V end was cut by 0 bases, the J end by 3 bases, with 10 bases between. In DNA, the CDR3 is TGTGCCAGCAGCGTAGGTCAGGGGATCTACGAGCAGTACTTC. Amino acids: CASSVGQGIYEQYF.

The chain employs TRBV20-1 and TRBJ2-5; TRBD2 matches 11 bases. The germline CDR1 and CDR2 sequences are DFQATT and SNEGSKA (reference sequence). J was trimmed by 5 bases and V by 1 base; bases with no gene match: 6. The length of the CDR3 is 15 residues. CDR3 DNA sequence: TGCAGTGCTAGAGTGGGTAGCGGGGGGGCGGAGACCCAGTACTTC. Translating gives CSARVGSGGAETQYF.